Listed below are T cell receptor beta chains from one sample, sequenced in a study of cytotoxic CD8 clonotypes in ibrutinib-treated CLL. The repertoire was sequenced with immunoSEQ multiplex PCR; TCRdb's copy has only in-frame clones and lacks some. The data hold 250,000 or so clones, with 70% observed a single time. Material: PBMCs, obtained after 24 months of ibrutinib treatment. The source of these receptors is a human donor with chronic lymphocytic leukemia. The CDR3 runs from the conserved cysteine through the conserved F or W. D genes are given only for firm matches. The size of a clone is reported for some rows only, either as once, few or many, or as a class for expanded clones.

j_call,clone_size,d_call,v_call,cdr3_length,cdr3_aa,cdr3_nt
TRBJ2-3,-,TRBD2,TRBV11-3,16,CASRRTSGSGTDTQYF,TGTGCCAGCAGGAGGACTAGCGGGAGCGGCACAGATACGCAGTATTTT
TRBJ1-2,-,-,TRBV2,14,CASSPQTGNYGYTF,TGTGCCAGCAGCCCTCAGACCGGTAACTATGGCTACACCTTC
TRBJ2-1,-,TRBD1,TRBV2,15,CASNPRGMRNNEQFF,TGTGCCAGCAACCCCAGGGGGATGAGGAACAATGAGCAGTTCTTC
TRBJ2-1,-,TRBD2,TRBV6-5,15,CASSYVLADYNEQFF,TGTGCCAGCAGTTATGTACTAGCGGACTACAATGAGCAGTTCTTC
TRBJ2-1,-,TRBD1,TRBV28,15,CASSLTGQGYNEQFF,TGTGCCAGCAGTTTAACAGGACAGGGTTACAATGAGCAGTTCTTC
TRBJ2-2,-,TRBD1,TRBV28,16,CASSERDSTNTGELFF,TGTGCCAGCAGCGAACGGGACAGCACGAACACCGGGGAGCTGTTTTTT
TRBJ1-2,few,-,TRBV28,11,CASIGGYGYTF,TGTGCCAGCATCGGGGGTTATGGCTACACCTTC
TRBJ2-1,-,-,TRBV5-1,16,CASSSPERSSYNEQFF,TGCGCCAGCAGCTCCCCCGAGCGAAGCTCCTACAATGAGCAGTTCTTC
TRBJ2-1,-,-,TRBV30,14,CASVSQGSSNEQFF,TGTGCCTCGGTTTCACAGGGCTCTTCCAATGAGCAGTTCTTC
TRBJ2-5,-,-,TRBV30,15,CAWIGNRVYGGTQYF,TGTGCCTGGATTGGGAACAGGGTATACGGGGGGACCCAGTACTTC
TRBJ2-7,-,-,TRBV28,14,CASSWGDRPYEQYF,TGTGCCAGCAGTTGGGGGGACAGACCCTACGAGCAGTACTTC
TRBJ2-7,-,-,TRBV6-5,14,CASSYFPLYYEQYF,TGTGCCAGCAGTTACTTCCCTCTTTACTACGAGCAGTACTTC
TRBJ2-2,-,TRBD1,TRBV10-3,16,CAISGRDRVNTGELFF,TGTGCCATCAGTGGCCGGGACAGGGTTAATACCGGGGAGCTGTTTTTT
TRBJ2-4,-,TRBD1,TRBV25-1,17,CASSPRWTGFAKNIQYF,TGTGCCAGCAGCCCCCGCTGGACAGGTTTTGCCAAAAACATTCAGTACTTC
TRBJ1-5,-,-,TRBV2,13,CASNRDNNQPQHF,TGTGCCAGCAACCGGGACAACAATCAGCCCCAGCATTTT
TRBJ2-5,-,-,TRBV7-2,15,CASSFGGTLQETQYF,TGTGCCAGCAGCTTCGGCGGGACCTTACAAGAGACCCAGTACTTC
TRBJ2-7,-,TRBD1,TRBV27,13,CASSYFQGDEQYF,TGTGCCAGCAGTTACTTCCAGGGGGACGAGCAGTACTTC
TRBJ1-1,-,-,TRBV29-1,13,CSVVRRKSTEAFF,TGCAGCGTTGTACGGCGGAAATCAACCGAAGCTTTCTTT
TRBJ2-2,once,-,TRBV11-1,15,CASSTQTANTGELFF,TGTGCCAGCAGCACCCAGACGGCGAACACCGGGGAGCTGTTTTTT
TRBJ1-1,-,-,TRBV6-5,15,CASSYESGGVGEAFF,TGTGCCAGCAGTTATGAGTCGGGGGGGGTAGGAGAAGCTTTCTTT
TRBJ2-2,-,-,TRBV14,14,CASSLRTNTGELFF,TGTGCCAGCAGCCTAAGAACGAACACCGGGGAGCTGTTTTTT
TRBJ1-5,-,-,TRBV28,16,CASSLGAQGGNQPQHF,TGTGCCAGCAGTTTGGGGGCACAGGGAGGCAATCAGCCCCAGCATTTT
TRBJ1-2,-,-,TRBV7-2,13,CASGDQIRYGYTF,TGTGCCAGCGGGGACCAAATTCGCTATGGCTACACCTTC
TRBJ2-7,-,TRBD1,TRBV30,14,CAWSMGQPTYEQYF,TGTGCCTGGAGTATGGGACAGCCAACCTACGAGCAGTACTTC
TRBJ2-7,few,-,TRBV7-9,12,CASSIGHSEQYF,TGTGCCAGCTCAATCGGGCATTCCGAGCAGTACTTC
TRBJ2-7,-,TRBD2,TRBV6-6,14,CASRTAGGIYEQYF,TGTGCCAGCAGGACAGCGGGAGGAATCTACGAGCAGTACTTC
TRBJ1-5,-,TRBD1,TRBV28,16,CASSFHVGQGYQPQHF,TGTGCCAGCAGTTTCCACGTCGGACAGGGGTATCAGCCCCAGCATTTT
TRBJ2-7,once,TRBD1,TRBV7-2,12,CASSADRDEQYF,TGTGCCAGCAGCGCAGACAGGGACGAGCAGTACTTC
TRBJ1-3,-,-,TRBV7-2,14,CASSPDSSGNTIYF,TGTGCCAGCAGCCCGGACAGCTCTGGAAACACCATATATTTT
TRBJ1-1,-,-,TRBV30,13,CAWSQGPSAEAFF,TGTGCCTGGAGCCAGGGTCCCAGCGCTGAAGCTTTCTTT
TRBJ2-3,-,TRBD2,TRBV7-2,15,CASSTSGNLADTQYF,TGTGCCAGCAGTACTAGCGGGAATCTAGCAGATACGCAGTATTTT
TRBJ2-1,-,-,TRBV29-1,15,CSVLPPDFYYNEQFF,TGCAGCGTTCTACCACCGGACTTCTACTACAATGAGCAGTTCTTC
TRBJ2-3,-,-,TRBV9,12,CASGSIADTQYF,TGTGCCAGCGGGAGTATCGCAGATACGCAGTATTTT
TRBJ2-7,-,TRBD1,TRBV5-1,15,CASSLAAGGIYEQYF,TGCGCCAGCAGCTTGGCGGCAGGGGGAATCTACGAGCAGTACTTC
TRBJ1-3,-,TRBD1,TRBV28,20,CASSPPGTGLVVVTGNTIYF,TGTGCCAGCAGTCCCCCCGGGACAGGGTTGGTTGTGGTGACTGGAAACACCATATATTTT